Each of the 22 T cell receptor beta chains below was sequenced from the same sample in a study of blood T cell repertoires in COVID-19. The table came from immunoSEQ multiplex PCR; TCRdb's copy has only in-frame clones and leaves some out. The table shows tens of thousands of clones, with 80% to 90% occurring only once. Sequenced: peripheral blood. The source is a woman aged 60-75 years with acute or convalescent COVID-19.

This rearrangement joins TRBV5-1 to TRBJ1-2; 8 bases match TRBD1. The CDR3 has 14 residues. Unmatched junction bases numbered 4, after V lost 0 bases and J lost 6 bases. Germline CDR1 and CDR2: SGHRS and YFSETQ. Here the CDR3 reads CASSLGYRGDGYTF. In DNA form, the CDR3 reads TGCGCCAGCAGCTTGGGGTACAGGGGGGATGGCTACACCTTC.

CDR3 in DNA: TGTGCCAGCAGCTGGGACAGTTCCGGCTACACCTTC. It encodes CASSWDSSGYTF. The chain joins TRBV7-9 to TRBJ1-2; 7 bases map to TRBD1. CDR1 is SEHNR, CDR2 FQNEAQ, per germline (reference sequence). This CDR3 spans 12 amino acids. Unmatched junction bases numbered 4, after V lost 4 bases and J lost 8 bases.

The chain employs TRBV19 and TRBJ1-3, with 8 nucleotides matching TRBD1. With V trimmed by 7 bases and J by 0 bases, 5 bases remained unmatched. CDR1 is LNHDA and CDR2 is SQIVND in the germline V gene (reference sequence). The CDR3 extends over 15 amino acids. The CDR3 DNA reads TGTGCCAGTACTACAGGGGGTCTCTCTGGAAACACCATATATTTT. Translated: CASTTGGLSGNTIYF. The full variable domain, in which reference TRBV19 and TRBJ1-3 provide the parts outside the CDR3, is DGGITQSPKYLFRKEGQNVTLSCEQNLNHDAMYWYRQDPGQGLRLIYYSQIVNDFQKGDIAEGYSVSREKKESFPLTVTSAQKNPTAFYLCASTTGGLSGNTIYFGEGSWLTVV.

CDR3 amino acids: CASSAPGGGYGYTF. In nucleotides, the CDR3 is TGTGCCAGCAGTGCTCCAGGGGGAGGCTATGGCTACACCTTC. The chain uses TRBV2 and TRBJ1-2; 7 nucleotides line up with TRBD1. Germline values: CDR1 SNHLY, CDR2 FYNNEI. This CDR3 has 14 residues. The V and J ends lost 4 bases and 4 bases, in that order; junction bases with no gene match: 6. The complete variable domain, with remaining parts taken from reference TRBV2 and TRBJ1-2, reads EPEVTQTPSHQVTQMGQEVILRCVPISNHLYFYWYRQILGQKVEFLVSFYNNEISEKSEIFDDQFSVERPDGSNFTLKIRSTKLEDSAMYFCASSAPGGGYGYTFGSGTRLTVV.

The chain carries TRBV27 and TRBJ2-7; no definite D call. The V end was cut by 2 bases, the J end by 2 bases, with 7 bases between. Germline V gene sequence: CDR1 MNHEY, CDR2 SMNVEV (reference sequence). This CDR3 has 13 residues. CDR3 region: CASSLVRAYEQYF. CDR3 nucleotides: TGTGCCAGCAGTTTAGTGAGAGCCTACGAGCAGTACTTC.

The rearrangement links TRBV3-1 (or the pseudogene TRBV3-2) to TRBJ1-1, with D uncertain. The V gene lost 1 base and the J gene lost 0 bases, with 12 bases spanning the gap. CDR3 length: 16 residues. Germline CDR1 and CDR2: LGHDT and YNNKEL (reference sequence). Here the CDR3 DNA reads TGTGCCAGCAGCCAAGCCGGGAGGCCTATGAACACTGAAGCTTTCTTT. Its protein product is CASSQAGRPMNTEAFF.

The V gene is TRBV7-2, the J gene TRBJ1-6; TRBD1 matches 9 bases. This CDR3 is 17 amino acids long. V gave up 1 base and J gave up 10 bases; unmatched junction bases: 11. Looked up from germline, CDR1 is SGHTA and CDR2 is FQGNSA. Written as DNA, the CDR3 is TGTGCCAGCAGCTTAGGGGGGACAGGGCCCTTTAACTCACCCCTCCACTTT. This codes for CASSLGGTGPFNSPLHF.

The rearrangement uses TRBV10-3 and TRBJ1-1; 10 positions agree with TRBD1. The germline gives CDR1 ENHRY, CDR2 SYGVKD. Losses at the gene ends were 2 bases for V and 4 bases for J; bases not matched to a gene: 4. The CDR3 covers 15 residues. The CDR3 reads CAISEGWTGGTEAFF. The DNA of the CDR3 is TGTGCCATCAGTGAGGGCTGGACAGGGGGCACTGAAGCTTTCTTT.

This rearrangement joins TRBV30 to TRBJ2-3; the match to TRBD1 covers 8 bases. The CDR3 is 15 residues long. Germline V gene sequence: CDR1 GTSNPN, CDR2 SVGIG (reference sequence). V shed 4 bases and J 0 bases; nucleotides not matched to a gene: 6. The CDR3 DNA is TGTGCCTGGACAGGGGGCGAGTATAGCACAGATACGCAGTATTTT. Its protein product is CAWTGGEYSTDTQYF.

The rearrangement joins TRBV2 to TRBJ2-3; 11 bases agree with TRBD1. CDR1 and CDR2 (germline): SNHLY, FYNNEI. With V trimmed by 3 bases and J by 5 bases, 4 bases remained unmatched. The CDR3 spans 15 residues. The CDR3 sequence is CASSEDRGQGDTQYF. CDR3 DNA: TGTGCCAGCAGTGAGGACAGGGGGCAGGGAGATACGCAGTATTTT.

J is TRBJ2-2 and V is TRBV29-1; D unresolved. The CDR3 is 11 residues long. Germline CDR1 and CDR2: SQVTM and ANQGSEA. Deletions cut 4 bases from V and 7 bases from J, with 7 bases between. CDR3 amino acids: CSVVRGGELFF. The CDR3, as DNA: TGCAGCGTTGTAAGAGGCGGGGAGCTGTTTTTT.

The V call is TRBV24-1, the J call TRBJ2-1; 7 bases line up with TRBD2. Per germline, CDR1 KGHDR and CDR2 SFDVKD. The V segment lost 4 bases and the J segment 9 bases; nucleotides outside the gene matches: 2. The CDR3 is 12 amino acids. The CDR3 reads CATSEGGGEQFF. The CDR3 DNA follows: TGTGCCACCAGTGAGGGGGGGGGTGAGCAGTTCTTC.

V gene TRBV6-5 combines with J gene TRBJ1-1; tentative D call: TRBD1 (5 bases). V was cut by 2 bases and J by 0 bases, with 13 bases left in between. The CDR3 spans 16 residues. Germline V CDR1 and CDR2: MNHEY, SVGAGI. In DNA form, the CDR3 reads TGTGCCAGCAGTTACGGTCCAGGGTCTATGAACACTGAAGCTTTCTTT. It specifies CASSYGPGSMNTEAFF.

The CDR3: CASSYLGWLNTEAFF. In nucleotides, the CDR3 is TGTGCCAGCAGTTATTTGGGCTGGCTGAACACTGAAGCTTTCTTT. This chain links TRBV6-2 or TRBV6-3 with TRBJ1-1; D gene uncertain. The CDR3 loop spans 15 amino acids. CDR1 is MNHEY and CDR2 is SVGEGT in the germline V gene. With 3 bases removed from V and 0 bases from J, the gap between germline ends came to 11 bases.

This clone has a single count. The chain combines TRBV12-5 with TRBJ1-4, with D possibly being TRBD1 (5 bases). The CDR3 length is 15 residues. Trimming removed 6 bases at V and 3 bases at J, with 14 bases between. Germline V CDR1 and CDR2: LGHNT, FRNRAP. The CDR3 DNA reads as TGTGCTAGTGGGGACCAGGGAAGTCCTAATGAAAAACTGTTTTTT. The encoded protein is CASGDQGSPNEKLFF.

By frequency in the sample, this clone is medium-sized (0.01 to 0.1%). This sequence joins TRBV7-7 and TRBJ2-1; possible D gene TRBD1, 6 bases. Germline CDR1 and CDR2: SSHAT and FNYEAQ (reference sequence). V shed 3 bases and J shed 0 bases, with 15 bases lying between them. There are 17 residues in the CDR3. CDR3 sequence: CASSFQTGRSSYNEQFF. CDR3 coding DNA: TGTGCCAGCAGCTTCCAGACAGGCCGAAGCTCCTACAATGAGCAGTTCTTC.

This chain links TRBV15 with TRBJ1-2; 9 nucleotides match TRBD1. The CDR3 has 20 residues. V shed 1 base, J shed 0 bases, and the junction held 15 bases outside the gene matches. Germline CDR1 is LNHNV and CDR2 is YYDKDF (reference sequence). CDR3 nucleotides: TGTGCCACCAGCAGAGGTAGAGGGGGACAGGGTCTCGCAGCTAACTATGGCTACACCTTC. Translation: CATSRGRGGQGLAANYGYTF.

The DNA of the CDR3 is TGTGCCAGCAGCCTCAGGGGATCTGGAAACACCATATATTTT. Protein sequence: CASSLRGSGNTIYF. The gene calls are TRBV7-8 and TRBJ1-3; D may be TRBD1 (6 bases). V was pared by 5 bases and J by 1 base, with 9 bases between. This CDR3 is built from 14 residues. Germline loops: CDR1 SGHVS, CDR2 FQNEAQ.

This chain links TRBV7-9 with TRBJ1-2, with D hard to call. Germline V gene lookup returns CDR1 SEHNR and CDR2 FQNEAQ (reference sequence). V was shortened by 5 bases and J by 1 base, with 17 bases between the two germline ends. The length of the CDR3 is 16 residues. CDR3 bases: TGTGCCAGCAGCCCTCCCTTTGGCGGATTTAACTATGGCTACACCTTC. This sequence encodes CASSPPFGGFNYGYTF.

The chain recombines TRBV21-1 with TRBJ1-1; the tabulated D call, TRBD1, remains unverified against the DNA. TRBV21-1 is described as a pseudogene. The length of the CDR3 is 12 residues. The CDR3 coding sequence is TGTGCCAGCACCGACAGGGTCCCTGAAGCTTTCTTT. It is translated as CASTDRVPEAFF.

There are a few counts of this clone. This rearrangement joins TRBV6-1 to TRBJ1-1, with D perhaps matching TRBD1 (5 bases). This CDR3 has 13 residues. V lost 2 bases to trimming and J lost 4 bases, with 8 bases between them. Germline V CDR1 and CDR2: MNHNS, SASEGT. CDR3 amino acids: CASSERGITEAFF. In DNA, the CDR3 is TGTGCCAGCAGTGAAAGGGGAATCACTGAAGCTTTCTTT.

V is TRBV5-1 and J is TRBJ1-6; possibly TRBD1 for D (6 bases). This CDR3 spans 15 amino acids. Per germline, CDR1 SGHRS and CDR2 YFSETQ. V was pared by 0 bases and J by 6 bases, with 10 bases between. This CDR3 is CASSLEDSSNSPLHF. As DNA, the CDR3 is TGCGCCAGCAGCTTGGAGGACAGCTCTAATTCACCCCTCCACTTT.